These 32 T cell receptor beta chains were all obtained from the same sample, sequenced in a study of control samples from healthy donors and cancer patients. Profiled with immunoSEQ multiplex PCR; TCRdb holds only in-frame clones, not every one. The table has some 150,000 clones, 94% seen once; the top ten hold around 6.1%. The sample was blood. These receptor sequences come from a man in his forties in good health.

CDR3 in amino acids: CASSAPSGQVNTGELFF. CDR3 nucleotide sequence: TGTGCCAGCAGCGCTCCGTCGGGACAGGTGAACACCGGGGAGCTGTTTTTT. V gene TRBV9 combines with J gene TRBJ2-2; 8 bases are shared with TRBD1. This CDR3 has 17 amino acids. J gave up 1 base and V 3 bases, and 8 bases lay outside the gene matches. The V gene's germline CDR1 is SGDLS and CDR2 YYNGEE. Using reference TRBV9 and TRBJ2-2 for the parts outside the CDR3, the full variable domain is DSGVTQTPKHLITATGQRVTLRCSPRSGDLSVYWYQQSLDQGLQFLIQYYNGEERAKGNILERFSAQQFPDLHSELNLSSLELGDSALYFCASSAPSGQVNTGELFFGEGSRLTVL.

V is TRBV7-2 and J is TRBJ1-6; the match to TRBD1 covers 9 bases. V shed 5 bases, J shed 7 bases, and the junction held 6 bases outside the gene matches. The CDR3 contains 15 residues. Germline V gene data show CDR1 as SGHTA and CDR2 as FQGNSA. Here the CDR3 DNA reads TGTGCCAGCAGCGGCAACAGGGGGCAAAATTCACCCCTCCACTTT. Translation gives CASSGNRGQNSPLHF.

The V gene is TRBV3-1 (or the pseudogene TRBV3-2), the J gene TRBJ1-1; D is undetermined. Germline CDR1 LGHDT, CDR2 YNNKEL (reference sequence). V gave up 6 bases and J gave up 1 base, with 9 bases separating them. CDR3 length: 13 residues. Written as DNA, the CDR3 is TGTGCCAGCAGTCGGTCAGGGAACACTGAAGCTTTCTTT. The encoded protein is CASSRSGNTEAFF.

CDR3 sequence reads: CASSFGSGGGREAFF. The CDR3 DNA reads as TGTGCCAGCAGCTTTGGCTCCGGGGGAGGGCGGGAAGCTTTCTTT. V is TRBV7-9 and J is TRBJ1-1; D may be TRBD1 (5 bases). The V gene lost 3 bases and the J gene lost 8 bases, with 19 bases spanning the gap. The CDR3 runs to 15 residues. Germline V gives CDR1 SEHNR, CDR2 FQNEAQ (reference sequence).

This chain connects TRBV7-9 to TRBJ2-7; 7 bases line up with TRBD1. Trimming removed 6 bases from V and 6 bases from J; junction bases left unmatched: 11. The germline V gene has CDR1 SEHNR and CDR2 FQNEAQ (reference sequence). This CDR3 has 14 residues. CDR3 region: CASSSYRGLVEQYF. The CDR3 DNA sequence: TGTGCCAGCAGTTCGTACAGGGGTTTGGTCGAGCAGTACTTC.

V is TRBV5-5 and J is TRBJ1-6, with D unresolved. Per the germline V gene, CDR1 is SGHKS and CDR2 is YYEKEE (reference sequence). V was shortened by 8 bases and J by 5 bases, with 11 bases between the two germline ends. The CDR3 is 13 residues long. The CDR3 nucleotides are TGTGCCAGTCGCTGGGAAAATAATTCACCCCTCCACTTT. This translates into CASRWENNSPLHF.

The chain carries TRBV2 and TRBJ1-2; TRBD1 aligns across 10 bases. V dropped 5 bases and J dropped 5; count of bases not matched to a gene: 17. CDR3 length: 18 residues. Germline-derived CDR1 and CDR2 are SNHLY and FYNNEI. CDR3 region: CASSPTGTGDWTLYGYTF. In DNA, the CDR3 is TGTGCCAGCAGTCCAACTGGGACAGGGGATTGGACCCTTTATGGCTACACCTTC.

The chain is built from TRBV6-2 or TRBV6-3 and TRBJ2-5; the match to TRBD2 covers 8 bases. V shed 0 bases, J shed 4 bases, and the junction held 1 base outside the gene matches. The CDR3 contains 14 residues. Germline assignment: CDR1 MNHEY and CDR2 SVGEGT. The CDR3 bases are TGTGCCAGCAGTTACTCGGCGGGGGGAGAGACCCAGTACTTC. It is translated as CASSYSAGGETQYF.

This clone was counted once. Other DNA sequences of this sample code for an identical CDR3. The chain carries TRBV3-1 (or the pseudogene TRBV3-2) and TRBJ1-2; D possibly corresponds to TRBD1 (6 bases). CDR1 is LGHDT and CDR2 is YNNKEL in the germline V gene (reference sequence). The CDR3 length is 16 residues. V was cut by 1 base and J by 5 bases, with 17 bases left in between. CDR3 DNA sequence: TGTGCCAGCAGCCAAGGGGGGGGGCTCGAGGGGTATGGCTACACCTTC. It yields the protein CASSQGGGLEGYGYTF.

The chain carries TRBV4-2 and TRBJ1-6; tentatively, D is TRBD1 (6 bases). Deletions cut 1 base from V and 8 bases from J, with 6 bases between. Germline V CDR1 and CDR2: LGHNA, YNFKEQ. The CDR3 extends over 13 amino acids. CDR3 loop: CASSQGTDSPLHF. The CDR3 DNA reads as TGTGCCAGCAGCCAAGGGACAGATTCACCCCTCCACTTT.

The chain carries TRBV21-1 and TRBJ2-2; the DNA was not used to check the table's D call, TRBD1. TRBV21-1 has pseudogene status. The CDR3 loop spans 17 amino acids. The CDR3 spells CASSKGSPGQGTGELFF. The CDR3 nucleotides read TGTGCCAGCAGCAAAGGTTCCCCGGGACAGGGGACCGGGGAGCTGTTTTTT.

The chain joins TRBV7-2 to TRBJ2-7; 7 bases fit TRBD1. The CDR3 is 15 amino acids. Germline assignment: CDR1 SGHTA and CDR2 FQGNSA. J lost 3 bases, V lost 4 bases, and 9 bases had no gene match. CDR3 residues: CASSWPGRGLYEQYF. CDR3 nucleotides: TGTGCCAGCAGCTGGCCAGGAAGGGGGCTCTACGAGCAGTACTTC.

The J gene is TRBJ2-5, the V gene TRBV5-1; D is ambiguous. CDR1 is SGHRS and CDR2 is YFSETQ in the germline V gene. The V end was cut by 3 bases, the J end by 0 bases, with 3 bases between. The CDR3 contains 12 residues. CDR3 DNA sequence: TGCGCCAGCAGCTGGGACCAAGAGACCCAGTACTTC. Protein sequence: CASSWDQETQYF.

CDR3 sequence: CASSDPPGGNSPLHF. CDR3 bases: TGTGCCAGCAGTGACCCCCCCGGCGGTAATTCACCCCTCCACTTT. This rearrangement joins TRBV6-1 to TRBJ1-6, with D uncertain. CDR1 MNHNS and CDR2 SASEGT come from the germline V gene. Trimming removed 3 bases at V and 6 bases at J, with 12 bases between. This CDR3 region has 15 residues.

The chain employs TRBV27 and TRBJ1-6; possibly TRBD1 for D (6 bases). CDR1 MNHEY and CDR2 SMNVEV come from the germline V gene (reference sequence). This CDR3 has 15 residues. The germline V and J ends were trimmed by 2 bases and 10 bases, with 15 bases remaining between them. The CDR3 loop is CASSLDRLGWSPLHF. Written as DNA, the CDR3 is TGTGCCAGCAGTTTAGACAGGCTGGGGTGGTCACCCCTCCACTTT.

The gene calls are TRBV2 and TRBJ2-2; D is unclear. The CDR3 consists of 12 residues. Looked up from germline, CDR1 is SNHLY and CDR2 is FYNNEI. The germline V and J ends were trimmed by 6 bases and 5 bases, with 7 bases remaining between them. CDR3: CASRAVTGELFF. The CDR3 nucleotides are TGTGCCAGCAGGGCCGTAACCGGGGAGCTGTTTTTT.

This clone was picked up one time. This chain connects TRBV3-1 (or the pseudogene TRBV3-2) to TRBJ1-2, with TRBD1 identical over 8 bases. The junction had 0 bases not matched to a gene; V was cut back by 5 bases and J by 4 bases. Per the germline V gene, CDR1 is LGHDT and CDR2 is YNNKEL (reference sequence). CDR3 length: 12 amino acids. The CDR3 here is CASSDRGYGYTF. The DNA of the CDR3 is TGTGCCAGCAGCGACAGGGGCTATGGCTACACCTTC.

The gene calls are TRBV27 and TRBJ2-7; 8 bases are a match to TRBD1. V lost 5 bases, J lost 2 bases, and 5 bases stayed unmatched. This CDR3 contains 14 residues. Germline CDR1 is MNHEY and CDR2 is SMNVEV (reference sequence). CDR3 DNA sequence: TGTGCCAGCAGTGGATTACAGGGGGCCTACGAGCAGTACTTC. Translation: CASSGLQGAYEQYF.

The chain has TRBV2 and TRBJ2-6; no reliable D call. Trimming left V 5 bases short and J 0 bases short, with 5 bases between. There are 14 residues in the CDR3. The germline CDR1 and CDR2 sequences are SNHLY and FYNNEI. The CDR3 DNA is TGTGCCAGCAGTATATCCTCTGGGGCCAACGTCCTGACTTTC. Its translation is CASSISSGANVLTF.

This clone was counted between two and nine times. The CDR3 protein is CASSPQGAANEKLFF. The CDR3 DNA reads TGTGCCAGCTCACCACAGGGAGCAGCTAATGAAAAACTGTTTTTT. The rearrangement links TRBV18 to TRBJ1-4; D remains ambiguous. Trimming pared 1 base from V and 3 bases from J, leaving 9 bases between. CDR3 size: 15 residues. Germline V gene data show CDR1 as KGHSH and CDR2 as LQKENI.

The rearrangement joins TRBV19 to TRBJ1-4, with D perhaps TRBD1 (6 bases). V was pared by 7 bases and J by 3 bases, with 15 bases between. CDR1 LNHDA and CDR2 SQIVND come from the germline V gene (reference sequence). CDR3 size: 15 residues. The chain's CDR3 is CASTGGITANEKLFF. DNA of the CDR3: TGTGCCAGTACCGGGGGCATTACAGCTAATGAAAAACTGTTTTTT.

This rearrangement joins TRBV7-9 to TRBJ1-2; TRBD1 matches at 9 bases. Losses at the gene ends were 2 bases for V and 4 bases for J; bases not matched to a gene: 5. The germline V gene has CDR1 SEHNR and CDR2 FQNEAQ (reference sequence). This CDR3 contains 15 residues. In DNA form, the CDR3 reads TGTGCCAGCAGCTTACCGGGACAGGGCCTCTATGGCTACACCTTC. Protein product: CASSLPGQGLYGYTF.

The chain couples TRBV7-2 to TRBJ2-7; perhaps D is TRBD1 or TRBD2 (6 bases each). Germline CDR1 reads SGHTA; CDR2 reads FQGNSA. The CDR3 has 17 amino acids. Trimming removed 3 bases at V and 5 bases at J, with 23 bases between. As DNA, the CDR3 is TGTGCCAGCAGCTTCAGGGGTAACAGAGGAGGGACGGACGAGCAGTACTTC. This codes for CASSFRGNRGGTDEQYF.

The chain joins TRBV18 to TRBJ1-3; 7 bases fit TRBD1. CDR1 and CDR2 from the germline V gene are KGHSH and LQKENI. The CDR3 is made up of 16 amino acids. Trimming removed 5 bases from V and 4 bases from J; junction bases left unmatched: 11. The CDR3 region is CASSSGRVGGGNTIYF. DNA of the CDR3: TGTGCCAGCTCATCGGGCCGAGTAGGGGGCGGAAACACCATATATTTT.

The rearrangement uses TRBV5-1 and TRBJ1-4; a weak D match, TRBD1 (5 bases). Germline CDR1 and CDR2: SGHRS and YFSETQ. This CDR3 comprises 13 residues. The ends were cut back, 4 bases at V and 7 bases at J, with 11 bases in the middle. DNA of the CDR3: TGCGCCAGCAGCACCAGGGAGGGTGAAAAACTGTTTTTT. It translates to CASSTREGEKLFF. The full variable domain, in which reference TRBV5-1 and TRBJ1-4 provide the parts outside the CDR3, is KAGVTQTPRYLIKTRGQQVTLSCSPISGHRSVSWYQQTPGQGLQFLFEYFSETQRNKGNFPGRFSGRQFSNSRSEMNVSTLELGDSALYLCASSTREGEKLFFGSGTQLSVL.

This chain links TRBV24-1 with TRBJ1-5; 11 bases line up with TRBD1. CDR3 size: 17 residues. Germline CDR1 KGHDR, CDR2 SFDVKD. Germline trimming cut 10 bases from V and 6 bases from J; bases unmatched to any gene: 16. The CDR3: CATYPFWTGGGVQPQHF. CDR3 nucleotide sequence: TGTGCCACTTATCCCTTCTGGACAGGGGGCGGTGTTCAGCCCCAGCATTTT.

J is TRBJ1-3 and V is TRBV2; 10 nucleotides align to TRBD1. Germline V CDR1 and CDR2: SNHLY, FYNNEI. This CDR3 region has 15 residues. V was pared by 5 bases and J by 3 bases, with 4 bases of the junction left unmatched. CDR3 in amino acids: CASSLTGGGGNTIYF. CDR3 coding DNA: TGTGCCAGCAGTTTGACAGGGGGCGGTGGAAACACCATATATTTT.

For this clone: The sample has other DNA sequences that encode this CDR3 too. V is TRBV5-1 and J is TRBJ2-1; D call uncertain. V was pared by 0 bases and J by 4 bases, with 8 bases between. Germline CDR1 SGHRS, CDR2 YFSETQ. The CDR3 consists of 14 residues. The CDR3 sequence is CASSLGQVYNEQFF. Written as DNA, the CDR3 is TGCGCCAGCAGCTTGGGTCAGGTATACAATGAGCAGTTCTTC.

This chain links TRBV15 with TRBJ2-7, with TRBD1 matching over 9 bases. The CDR3 totals 15 residues. The ends lost 2 bases at V and 5 bases at J; junction bases unmatched: 7. The germline V gene has CDR1 LNHNV and CDR2 YYDKDF (reference sequence). The CDR3 DNA reads TGTGCCACCAGCAGAAACAGGGGGCATCTTGACGAGCAGTACTTC. It is translated as CATSRNRGHLDEQYF. The full variable domain, rest sourced from reference TRBV15 and TRBJ2-7, is DAMVIQNPRYQVTQFGKPVTLSCSQTLNHNVMYWYQQKSSQAPKLLFHYYDKDFNNEADTPDNFQSRRPNTSFCFLDIRSPGLGDTAMYLCATSRNRGHLDEQYFGPGTRLTVT.

This clone has only one observation. The chain joins TRBV11-2 to TRBJ2-1; 7 bases fit TRBD2. After removal of 5 bases from V and 0 bases from J, the junction contained 10 bases not matched to a gene. This CDR3 comprises 17 residues. In germline, CDR1 is SGHAT, CDR2 FQNNGV. The CDR3 region is CASSARGGTGSYNEQFF. In DNA form, the CDR3 reads TGTGCCAGCAGCGCTAGGGGAGGGACGGGCTCCTACAATGAGCAGTTCTTC.

Concerning this clone itself: Within the sample, other DNA sequences also encode this same CDR3. The V gene is TRBV27, the J gene TRBJ1-2, with 10 bases matching TRBD1. Germline CDR1 reads MNHEY; CDR2 reads SMNVEV (reference sequence). CDR3 size: 13 residues. Trimming cost V 5 bases and J 5 bases; bases outside gene matches: 2. The CDR3 bases are TGTGCCAGCAGTCCGGGACAGGGGTATGGCTACACCTTC. Encoded protein: CASSPGQGYGYTF.

This chain links TRBV19 with TRBJ1-6; D unclear. Between the trimmed V and J ends, which lost 5 bases and 5 bases, there was a span of 10 bases. The CDR3 covers 14 residues. Germline CDR1 reads LNHDA; CDR2 reads SQIVND (reference sequence). The CDR3 sequence is CASSLGGDNSPLHF. DNA for the CDR3: TGTGCCAGTAGTCTGGGCGGCGATAATTCACCCCTCCACTTT.